The next 6 T cell receptor beta chains were all read from a single sample in a study of blood T cell repertoires in COVID-19 (dated by TCRdb to the early 2020s). The method behind the library was the immunoSEQ multiplex PCR assay. What TCRdb holds here is the immuneACCESS table cut down to in-frame rearrangements. Part of the clones is not present; checked against another copy, under half of the missing clones reflect an unresolved V gene, and the others are unexplained. The sample table contains 60,000 to 70,000 clones; only one count was recorded for over 80% of them. The ten most abundant clones make up over 40% of the sample. The material sequenced was peripheral blood. These receptors came from a human donor in a cohort sampled during active COVID-19.

This sequence joins TRBV30 and TRBJ2-7; the D gene is possibly TRBD1 (6 bases). Germline lookup yields CDR1 GTSNPN and CDR2 SVGIG (reference sequence). CDR3 size: 14 residues. The V end was cut by 0 bases, the J end by 6 bases, with 15 bases between. CDR3 protein: CAWSVGTGWPEQYF. The CDR3 nucleotides are TGTGCCTGGAGTGTAGGTACAGGGTGGCCCGAGCAGTACTTC.

A single count supports this clone. The rearrangement uses TRBV11-2 and TRBJ2-7; 9 bases match TRBD1. Germline CDR1 SGHAT, CDR2 FQNNGV. With V trimmed by 5 bases and J by 7 bases, 3 bases remained unmatched. The CDR3 runs 12 residues. DNA of the CDR3: TGTGCCAGCAGCCGCGGGACAGGGGAGCAGTACTTC. Amino acid sequence: CASSRGTGEQYF.

This rearrangement joins TRBV6-6 to TRBJ1-6; TRBD1 aligns across 7 bases. CDR1 is MNHNY and CDR2 is SVGAGI in the germline V gene (reference sequence). The CDR3 is 14 amino acids. Trimming removed 6 bases from V and 8 bases from J; junction bases left unmatched: 7. CDR3 sequence: CASSKTGSHSPLHF. CDR3 nucleotides: TGTGCCAGCAGCAAGACAGGGAGCCATTCACCCCTCCACTTT.

The gene calls are TRBV4-3 and TRBJ2-1; TRBD1 matches at 7 bases. The CDR3 loop spans 16 amino acids. Looked up from germline, CDR1 is LGHNA and CDR2 is YSLEER. Trimming took 1 base from V and 4 from J; bases not matched to a gene: 7. The CDR3 DNA reads TGCGCCAGCAGCCAAGGTGTAAGGGGGCTATACAATGAGCAGTTCTTC. Translated, it gives CASSQGVRGLYNEQFF.

The sample holds one count of this clone. The chain joins TRBV24-1 to TRBJ2-3; a possible D gene is TRBD1 (7 bases). Trimming left V 3 bases short and J 5 bases short, with 14 bases between. Germline assignment: CDR1 KGHDR and CDR2 SFDVKD. CDR3 length equals 15 residues. The CDR3 is CATSDPRGAGDTQYF. CDR3 DNA: TGTGCCACCAGTGATCCCAGGGGGGCCGGAGATACGCAGTATTTT.

The rearrangement uses TRBV29-1 and TRBJ1-2, with 11 bases matching TRBD1. The germline CDR1 and CDR2 sequences are SQVTM and ANQGSEA. This CDR3 region has 14 residues. The V and J ends lost 3 bases and 7 bases, in that order; junction bases with no gene match: 7. The CDR3 region has the DNA TGCAGCGTTGAGCGGACAGGGGGCAGATTTGGCTACACCTTC. Translating gives CSVERTGGRFGYTF.